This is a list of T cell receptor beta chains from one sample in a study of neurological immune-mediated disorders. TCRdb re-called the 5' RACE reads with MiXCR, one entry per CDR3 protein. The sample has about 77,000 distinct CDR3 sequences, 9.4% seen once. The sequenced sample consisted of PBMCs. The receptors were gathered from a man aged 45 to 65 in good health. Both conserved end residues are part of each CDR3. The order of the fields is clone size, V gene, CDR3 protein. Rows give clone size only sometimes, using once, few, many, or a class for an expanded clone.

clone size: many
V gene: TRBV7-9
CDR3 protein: CASSSPGLAGRGSETQYF

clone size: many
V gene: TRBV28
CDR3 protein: CASSSVGTSGASYEQYF

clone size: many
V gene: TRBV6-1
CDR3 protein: CASNPTGAGANVLTF

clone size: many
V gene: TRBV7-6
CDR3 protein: CASSLSGGSSYEQYF

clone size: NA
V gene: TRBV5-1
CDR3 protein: CASSVPPPGELGEQYF

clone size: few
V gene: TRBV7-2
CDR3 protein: CASSFKIPGTGAYNSPLHF

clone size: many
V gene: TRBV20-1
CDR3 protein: CSVADRANTGELFF

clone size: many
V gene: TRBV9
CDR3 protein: CASSVDGTGGTLHF

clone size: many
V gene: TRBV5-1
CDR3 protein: CASSIGGYQETQYF

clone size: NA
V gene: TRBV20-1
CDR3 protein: CSARGVNSQPQHF

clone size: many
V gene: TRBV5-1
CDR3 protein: CASSRDGQGTVSETQYF

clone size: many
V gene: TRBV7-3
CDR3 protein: CASSSNSRQPTEAFF

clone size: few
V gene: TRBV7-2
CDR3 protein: CASSSRLAGVDNEQFF

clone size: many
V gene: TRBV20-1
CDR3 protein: CSARTGLAGVNTQYF

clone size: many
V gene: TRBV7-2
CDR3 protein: CASSLANGGVSPDEQFF

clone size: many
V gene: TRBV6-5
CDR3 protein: CASSYAVGRAYEQYF

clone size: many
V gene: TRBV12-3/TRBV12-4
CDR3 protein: CASSLWGPASNQPQHF

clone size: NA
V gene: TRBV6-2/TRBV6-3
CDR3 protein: CASSYDRVTRVTEAFF

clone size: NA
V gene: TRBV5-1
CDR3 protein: CASSQTSVPYEQYF